The following is a T cell receptor (beta chain) sequence with its context. These data come from a study of blood T cell repertoires in COVID-19. Study-wide context: Sites in the United States, Italy and Spain provided acute and convalescent COVID-19 samples. PBMCs, B-cell-depleted T cells, or T cells were the source of the cDNA or gDNA that made up the material.

The germline V and J ends were trimmed by 8 bases and 5 bases, with 7 bases remaining between them. CDR1 and CDR2 (germline): GTSNPN, SVGIG (reference sequence). The CDR3 is 10 residues long. Measured with immunoSEQ multiplex PCR; TCRdb has only the in-frame clones, and not every one. The sample yields under 130,000 clones, over 75% seen once. The source material was peripheral blood. The receptor was derived from an elderly woman with acute or convalescent COVID-19. The chain has TRBV30 and TRBJ2-1, with unresolved D. CDR3 sequence: CAGRHNEQFF. CDR3 coding DNA: TGTGCCGGCCGCCACAATGAGCAGTTCTTC.